These 31 T cell receptor beta chains were sequenced from one sample in a study of T cell responses to AZD1222 COVID-19 vaccine (dated by TCRdb to the early 2020s). The time point label for this specimen denotes: baseline before first vaccination. Libraries came from the immunoSEQ multiplex PCR assay. TCRdb obtained this table from immuneACCESS and retained in-frame rearrangements with V and J assigned. These tables miss some clones; where compared with another copy, unresolved V genes account for less than half of the shortfall, and the remainder is unexplained. Present in this sample are 100,000 to 150,000 clones, just over 90% of which were seen just once. Approximately 7.9% of the sample lies in the top ten. The material was peripheral blood, obtained on day 0 of AZD1222 vaccination. Source of these receptors: an adult in good health.

The J gene is TRBJ1-1, the V gene TRBV30, with D possibly being TRBD1 (5 bases). Germline CDR1 is GTSNPN and CDR2 is SVGIG (reference sequence). The CDR3 is made up of 13 amino acids. With 3 bases removed from V and 7 bases from J, the gap between germline ends came to 15 bases. CDR3: CAWRRRGVGEAFF. CDR3 DNA sequence: TGTGCCTGGAGGCGGAGAGGGGTGGGTGAAGCTTTCTTT.

V is TRBV7-9 and J is TRBJ1-1; no clear D. The CDR3 has 14 amino acids. Trimming took off 4 bases at V and 2 bases at J, with 11 bases between the two ends. Germline CDR1 and CDR2: SEHNR and FQNEAQ (reference sequence). The CDR3 bases are TGTGCCAGCAGCTCTAGTGGCAGAAACACTGAAGCTTTCTTT. This codes for CASSSSGRNTEAFF.

The rearrangement joins TRBV30 to TRBJ1-4; TRBD1 agrees at 9 bases. The CDR3 length is 15 residues. With V trimmed by 4 bases and J by 3 bases, 6 bases remained unmatched. Germline assignment: CDR1 GTSNPN and CDR2 SVGIG (reference sequence). The CDR3 bases are TGTGCCTGGAAGACAGGGGGGCGGGCTAATGAAAAACTGTTTTTT. This sequence encodes CAWKTGGRANEKLFF.

The chain carries TRBV6-2 or TRBV6-3 and TRBJ2-1; maybe TRBD1 (7 bases). This CDR3 is built from 15 residues. Germline V gene sequence: CDR1 MNHEY, CDR2 SVGEGT. With 4 bases removed from V and 5 bases from J, the gap between germline ends came to 15 bases. In DNA form, the CDR3 reads TGTGCCAGCAGTTGGCGAGGGGGCGGGAACAATGAGCAGTTCTTC. Translation gives CASSWRGGGNNEQFF.

The chain links TRBV6-2 or TRBV6-3 to TRBJ1-6; unclear D gene. This CDR3 region has 14 residues. Between the trimmed V and J ends, which lost 2 bases and 8 bases, there was a span of 10 bases. Germline V CDR1 and CDR2: MNHEY, SVGEGT. The CDR3: CASSYPGEHSPLHF. In DNA form, the CDR3 reads TGTGCCAGCAGTTACCCAGGAGAACATTCACCCCTCCACTTT.

The J gene is TRBJ2-1, the V gene TRBV2, with D possibly matching TRBD2 (5 bases). The V end lost 4 bases, the J end lost 6 bases, and 10 bases lay between the germline ends. The CDR3 runs to 13 residues. CDR1 is SNHLY and CDR2 is FYNNEI in the germline V gene. The CDR3 here is CASSVGSVNEQFF. DNA of the CDR3: TGTGCCAGCAGTGTAGGTAGCGTCAATGAGCAGTTCTTC.

The CDR3 region has the DNA TGTGCCAGCAGCGGGACAGGGCTGCCCCAGCATTTT. Protein product: CASSGTGLPQHF. The V call is TRBV5-8, the J call TRBJ1-5; 9 nucleotides align to TRBD1. Per germline, CDR1 SGHTS and CDR2 YDEGEE. V lost 4 bases, J lost 9 bases, and 2 bases stayed unmatched. CDR3 length equals 12 residues.

The V call is TRBV11-2, the J call TRBJ1-2, with a weak D call TRBD1 (6 bases). CDR1 and CDR2 (germline): SGHAT, FQNNGV. Trimming pared 5 bases from V and 8 bases from J, leaving 15 bases between. The CDR3 is 13 amino acids. CDR3: CASSPRDTSGYTF. The CDR3 DNA is TGTGCCAGCAGCCCGCGGGACACCTCCGGCTACACCTTC.

V usage is TRBV4-3 and J usage is TRBJ1-2; D unresolved. This CDR3 is built from 15 residues. Trimming stripped 0 bases from V and 3 bases from J, with 11 bases between. The V gene's germline CDR1 is LGHNA and CDR2 YSLEER. The CDR3 sequence: CASSQELGLDYGYTF. The DNA for the CDR3 is TGCGCCAGCAGCCAAGAATTGGGTCTAGACTATGGCTACACCTTC.

This clone showed up just a few times. The chain combines TRBV7-2 with TRBJ2-3, with D possibly TRBD2 on 5 matching bases. The ends were cut back, 4 bases at V and 3 bases at J, with 8 bases in the middle. The CDR3 is 13 amino acids. Germline-derived CDR1 and CDR2 are SGHTA and FQGNSA. In DNA, the CDR3 is TGTGCCAGCAGCTCGGGGATGACAGATACGCAGTATTTT. Amino acid sequence: CASSSGMTDTQYF.

The chain links TRBV18 to TRBJ2-1; 8 bases are a match to TRBD1. The CDR3 sequence is 18 residues long. Trimming removed 0 bases from V and 0 bases from J; junction bases left unmatched: 7. Germline CDR1 reads KGHSH; CDR2 reads LQKENI. CDR3: CASSPPGQAYSSYNEQFF. The CDR3 coding sequence is TGTGCCAGCTCACCACCGGGACAGGCTTACTCCTCCTACAATGAGCAGTTCTTC.

This chain uses TRBV11-3 with TRBJ2-3; D is tentatively TRBD1 or TRBD2 (7 bases each). The CDR3 consists of 16 residues. V shed 5 bases and J shed 2 bases, with 17 bases lying between them. Germline assignment: CDR1 SGHNT and CDR2 YENEEA. CDR3: CASSPGTAGYTDTQYF. CDR3 DNA: TGTGCCAGCAGCCCAGGGACAGCGGGATACACAGATACGCAGTATTTT.

The V gene is TRBV2, the J gene TRBJ1-4; TRBD1 might be the D (5 bases). With 8 bases removed from V and 5 bases from J, the gap between germline ends came to 15 bases. From germline, CDR1 is SNHLY and CDR2 FYNNEI. This CDR3 spans 14 amino acids. The CDR3 region is CASCPGLLNEKLFF. In DNA form, the CDR3 reads TGTGCCAGCTGTCCGGGACTGTTGAATGAAAAACTGTTTTTT.

This rearrangement joins TRBV7-9 to TRBJ2-1, with D unresolved. From germline, CDR1 is SEHNR and CDR2 FQNEAQ (reference sequence). Trimming removed 1 base at V and 5 bases at J, with 6 bases between. This CDR3 is 13 amino acids long. CDR3 sequence reads: CASSLGQNNEQFF. The CDR3 coding sequence is TGTGCCAGCAGCTTAGGCCAGAACAATGAGCAGTTCTTC. Together with reference TRBV7-9 and TRBJ2-1, the CDR3 gives the full variable domain: DTGVSQNPRHKITKRGQNVTFRCDPISEHNRLYWYRQTLGQGPEFLTYFQNEAQLEKSRLLSDRFSAERPKGSFSTLEIQRTEQGDSAMYLCASSLGQNNEQFFGPGTRLTVL.

The V call is TRBV28, the J call TRBJ2-7; the D gene is possibly TRBD1 (5 bases). The CDR3 extends over 13 amino acids. Trimming shortened V by 2 bases and J by 3 bases, and 8 bases separated the two germline ends. Germline V gene lookup returns CDR1 MDHEN and CDR2 SYDVKM. The CDR3 loop reads CASSLQGYYEQYF. CDR3 DNA sequence: TGTGCCAGCAGTTTACAGGGCTACTACGAGCAGTACTTC.

The V call is TRBV2, the J call TRBJ2-5, with 8 bases that match TRBD1. Germline V gene data show CDR1 as SNHLY and CDR2 as FYNNEI. The CDR3 runs 16 residues. Losses at the gene ends were 6 bases for V and 1 base for J; bases not matched to a gene: 10. Written as DNA, the CDR3 is TGTGCCAGCAGACCCGACAGGGGAGGAGCCCAAGAGACCCAGTACTTC. Translated: CASRPDRGGAQETQYF.

V is TRBV11-2 and J is TRBJ1-5; D not resolved. The V gene lost 1 base and the J gene lost 9 bases, with 10 bases spanning the gap. The CDR3 is 13 amino acids. CDR1 is SGHAT, CDR2 FQNNGV, per germline. DNA of the CDR3: TGTGCCAGCAGCTTAGGGGTCTCTCGGCCCCAGCATTTT. The encoded protein is CASSLGVSRPQHF. Filled out from reference TRBV11-2 and TRBJ1-5, the complete variable domain reads EAGVAQSPRYKIIEKRQSVAFWCNPISGHATLYWYQQILGQGPKLLIQFQNNGVVDDSQLPKDRFSAERLKGVDSTLKIQPAKLEDSAVYLCASSLGVSRPQHFGDGTRLSIL.

The chain combines TRBV24-1 with TRBJ1-2; TRBD1 agrees at 7 bases. With 4 bases clipped from V and 6 bases from J, the junction kept 13 bases outside the gene matches. The CDR3 consists of 16 residues. The germline V gene encodes CDR1 KGHDR and CDR2 SFDVKD. CDR3 residues: CATSDRGSQGPDGYTF. The CDR3 DNA is TGTGCCACCAGTGACCGCGGGTCACAGGGGCCAGATGGCTACACCTTC.

The chain links TRBV28 to TRBJ1-5; tentative D call: TRBD1 (6 bases). This CDR3 spans 16 amino acids. The V gene's germline CDR1 is MDHEN and CDR2 SYDVKM. V dropped 5 bases and J dropped 8 bases, with 22 bases sitting between them. The CDR3 here is CASSPVWQGNIEPQHF. Written as DNA, the CDR3 is TGTGCCAGCAGTCCCGTATGGCAGGGGAATATTGAGCCCCAGCATTTT.

The chain combines TRBV16 with TRBJ1-1; D possibly corresponds to TRBD1 (5 bases). V lost 0 bases to trimming and J lost 3 bases, with 8 bases between them. The CDR3 sequence is 14 residues long. CDR1 and CDR2 (germline): KGHSY, FQNENV. This CDR3 reads CASSQSGGDTEAFF. DNA for the CDR3: TGTGCCAGCAGCCAATCGGGAGGGGACACTGAAGCTTTCTTT.

This chain connects TRBV4-1 to TRBJ2-7; the D gene could be TRBD1 or TRBD2 (6 bases each). CDR3 length: 16 residues. Germline V lookup: CDR1 MGHRA, CDR2 YSYEKL. Trimming removed 3 bases at V and 0 bases at J, with 15 bases between. The CDR3: CASSHPTGGRSYEQYF. Written as DNA, the CDR3 is TGCGCCAGCAGCCACCCGACTGGGGGGCGCTCCTACGAGCAGTACTTC.

The rearrangement uses TRBV30 and TRBJ2-3; D might be TRBD2 (6 bases). Germline-derived CDR1 and CDR2 are GTSNPN and SVGIG (reference sequence). There are 12 residues in the CDR3. V was pared by 5 bases and J by 6 bases, with 12 bases between. The chain's CDR3 is CAWGTVSDTQYF. The CDR3 DNA reads as TGTGCCTGGGGGACTGTGTCGGATACGCAGTATTTT.

The rearrangement uses TRBV11-2 and TRBJ1-3; possibly TRBD1 for D (6 bases). Between the trimmed V and J ends, which lost 5 bases and 4 bases, there was a span of 9 bases. This CDR3 spans 13 amino acids. CDR1 is SGHAT and CDR2 is FQNNGV in the germline V gene. In DNA form, the CDR3 reads TGTGCCAGCAGCCCCGGGACAGGAAACACCATATATTTT. Translated: CASSPGTGNTIYF.

The gene calls are TRBV6-1 and TRBJ1-6; 7 bases align to TRBD1. This CDR3 comprises 15 residues. Germline V CDR1 and CDR2: MNHNS, SASEGT. V gave up 3 bases and J gave up 7 bases; unmatched junction bases: 6. CDR3 residues: CASSDVPGQNSPLHF. The CDR3, as DNA: TGTGCCAGCAGTGATGTACCGGGACAGAATTCACCCCTCCACTTT.

The chain carries TRBV11-2 and TRBJ1-3; D is perhaps TRBD1 (6 bases). The V gene's germline CDR1 is SGHAT and CDR2 FQNNGV. V was cut by 2 bases and J by 5 bases, with 13 bases left in between. The CDR3 has 15 amino acids. CDR3 coding DNA: TGTGCCAGCAGCTTAAACGGAGGGGGTCGAAACACCATATATTTT. It yields the protein CASSLNGGGRNTIYF.

The J gene is TRBJ2-7, the V gene TRBV27; TRBD2 matches 13 bases. Germline-derived CDR1 and CDR2 are MNHEY and SMNVEV (reference sequence). With 0 bases clipped from V and 7 bases from J, the junction kept 6 bases outside the gene matches. The CDR3 covers 16 residues. CDR3 region: CASSLSWGLAGTEQYF. The CDR3 nucleotides are TGTGCCAGCAGTTTATCGTGGGGACTAGCGGGGACAGAGCAGTACTTC.

The rearrangement joins TRBV3-1 (or the pseudogene TRBV3-2) to TRBJ2-7; D possibly corresponds to TRBD1 (5 bases). Germline V gives CDR1 LGHDT, CDR2 YNNKEL (reference sequence). The length of the CDR3 is 13 residues. The V and J ends lost 3 bases and 2 bases respectively, with 8 bases between them. CDR3 sequence (DNA): TGTGCCAGCAGCCAGGGGCTTCCCTACGAGCAGTACTTC. Encoded protein: CASSQGLPYEQYF.

Written as DNA, the CDR3 is TGTGCCAGCAGCTTGAGGCAGCGGTACGAGCAGTACTTC. Its protein is CASSLRQRYEQYF. V is TRBV7-2 and J is TRBJ2-7, with D perhaps matching TRBD2 (5 bases). V was trimmed by 3 bases and J by 4 bases, leaving 10 bases between them. The CDR3 runs 13 residues. CDR1 and CDR2 (germline): SGHTA, FQGNSA.

This chain uses TRBV19 with TRBJ2-7; 7 bases agree with TRBD2. The V gene end was trimmed by 4 bases and the J gene end by 2 bases; junction bases not matched to a gene: 8. Germline assignment: CDR1 LNHDA and CDR2 SQIVND (reference sequence). CDR3 size: 15 residues. This CDR3 reads CASSTSGSGTYEQYF. CDR3 DNA: TGTGCCAGTAGTACTTCGGGAAGCGGGACCTACGAGCAGTACTTC.

This rearrangement joins TRBV30 to TRBJ1-4; 9 positions agree with TRBD1. CDR3 size: 16 residues. Germline-derived CDR1 and CDR2 are GTSNPN and SVGIG (reference sequence). V lost 2 bases and J lost 1; bases outside the gene matches: 5. The CDR3 spells CAWSKTGGGTNEKLFF. The CDR3 nucleotides read TGTGCCTGGAGTAAGACAGGGGGTGGAACTAATGAAAAACTGTTTTTT.

The rearrangement uses TRBV13 and TRBJ1-4, with unresolved D. This CDR3 has 11 amino acids. The V end was cut by 8 bases, the J end by 4 bases, with 5 bases between. Per germline, CDR1 PRHDT and CDR2 FYEKMQ (reference sequence). The CDR3 bases are TGTGCCAGCGGAAATAATGAAAAACTGTTTTTT. This encodes CASGNNEKLFF.